What follows is one T cell receptor (beta chain) and its context. Its antigen is undetermined. This record belongs to a study of CD4 T cells in relation to SARS-CoV-2 and coronaviruses. The CDR3 has 12 residues. The V gene lost 3 bases and the J gene lost 3 bases, with 5 bases spanning the gap. Per germline, CDR1 LGHDT and CDR2 YNNKEL (reference sequence). CD4+ T cells from unexposed donors were obtained before the COVID-19 pandemic (2011-2018). CD4+ T cells were isolated from the cells after 10 days of culture. The data were produced by immunoSEQ multiplex PCR, yet TCRdb's version contains in-frame clones alone and is incomplete. The sample yields over 15,000 clones, over 65% seen once.

The chain combines TRBV3-1 (or the pseudogene TRBV3-2) with TRBJ1-2; D call uncertain. This TCR came from a human donor in good health. Source material: CD4+ T cells from PBMCs, cultured in vitro. CDR3 nucleotides: TGTGCCAGCAGCCAGAGAGACTATGGCTACACCTTC. Translation: CASSQRDYGYTF.